The clone carrying this T cell receptor (beta chain) showed up just once. Its antigen is currently unknown. Assay used: immunoSEQ multiplex PCR; TCRdb lists only in-frame clones, some missing. The data hold about 380,000 clones, with just over 95% observed a single time. CDR1 is SGHAT and CDR2 is FQDESV in the germline V gene (reference sequence). V dropped 5 bases and J dropped 5; count of bases not matched to a gene: 6. CDR3 length: 15 amino acids. The CD8 memory sample joined CD45RO+ cells and CCR7-negative CD45RA+ cells. The sample belongs to a study of shared clonotypes between healthy human individuals. Whole-study results and caveats: Against clonotypes common to all four donors, non-shared ones had lower generation probabilities. The naive CD4 repertoires of several donors were compared, and approximately 5% of clonotypes were shared. Sampling involved blood alone; tissue repertoires likely differ.

The receptor was derived from a man between 25 and 39 years old in good health. The sequencing sample was made of memory CD8+ T cells sorted from blood. The subset here: CD45RO+ cells pooled with CCR7-negative TemRA cells. The gene calls are TRBV11-1 and TRBJ2-1; TRBD1 aligns across 10 bases. The CDR3 reads CASSLRTGGHNEQFF. In DNA form, the CDR3 reads TGTGCCAGCAGCCTAAGGACAGGGGGACACAATGAGCAGTTCTTC.